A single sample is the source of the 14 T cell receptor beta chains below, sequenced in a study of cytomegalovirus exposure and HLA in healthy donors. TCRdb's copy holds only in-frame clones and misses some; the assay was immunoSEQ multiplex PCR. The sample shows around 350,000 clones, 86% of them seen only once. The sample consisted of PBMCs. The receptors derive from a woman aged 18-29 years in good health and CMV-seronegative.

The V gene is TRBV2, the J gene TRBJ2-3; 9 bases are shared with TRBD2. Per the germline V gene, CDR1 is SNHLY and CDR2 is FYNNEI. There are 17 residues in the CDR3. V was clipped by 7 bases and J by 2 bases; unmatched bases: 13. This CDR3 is CASTKAGASGNTDTQYF. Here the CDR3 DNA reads TGTGCCAGCACAAAAGCGGGGGCTAGCGGGAACACAGATACGCAGTATTTT.

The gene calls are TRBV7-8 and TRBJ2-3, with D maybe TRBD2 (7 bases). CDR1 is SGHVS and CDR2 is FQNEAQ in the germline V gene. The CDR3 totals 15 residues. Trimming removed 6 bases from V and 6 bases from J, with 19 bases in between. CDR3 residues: CASRPRGAGYDTQYF. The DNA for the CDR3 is TGTGCCAGCAGACCTCGGGGGGCGGGGTACGATACGCAGTATTTT.

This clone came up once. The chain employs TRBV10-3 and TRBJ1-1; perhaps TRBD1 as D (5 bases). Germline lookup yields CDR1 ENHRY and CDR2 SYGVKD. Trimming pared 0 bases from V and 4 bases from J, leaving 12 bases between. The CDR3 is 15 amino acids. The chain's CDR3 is CAISESGFQGTEAFF. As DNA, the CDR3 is TGTGCCATCAGTGAGTCGGGCTTCCAGGGCACTGAAGCTTTCTTT.

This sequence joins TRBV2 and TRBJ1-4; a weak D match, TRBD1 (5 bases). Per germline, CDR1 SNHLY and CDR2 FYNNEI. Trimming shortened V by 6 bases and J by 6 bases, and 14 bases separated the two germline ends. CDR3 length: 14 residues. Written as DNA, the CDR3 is TGTGCCAGCAGGGGGGGAGGGTCAGATGAAAAACTGTTTTTT. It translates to CASRGGGSDEKLFF.

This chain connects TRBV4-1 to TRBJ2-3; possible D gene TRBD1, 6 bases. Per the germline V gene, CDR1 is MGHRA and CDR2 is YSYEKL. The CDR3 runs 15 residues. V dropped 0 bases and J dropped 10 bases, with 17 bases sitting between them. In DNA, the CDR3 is TGCGCCAGCAGCCAAGAGTCGACAGGCCCCTGGGCGCAGTATTTT. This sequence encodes CASSQESTGPWAQYF.

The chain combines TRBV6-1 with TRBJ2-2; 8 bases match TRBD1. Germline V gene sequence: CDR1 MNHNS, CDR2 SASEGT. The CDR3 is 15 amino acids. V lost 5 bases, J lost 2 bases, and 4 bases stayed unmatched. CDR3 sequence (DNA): TGTGCCAGCAGTACAGGGGGTACCAACACCGGGGAGCTGTTTTTT. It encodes CASSTGGTNTGELFF.

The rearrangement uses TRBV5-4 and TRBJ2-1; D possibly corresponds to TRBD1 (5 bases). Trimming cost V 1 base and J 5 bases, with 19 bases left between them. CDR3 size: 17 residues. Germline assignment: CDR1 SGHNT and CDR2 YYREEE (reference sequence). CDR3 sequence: CASSLRSVAGMHNEQFF. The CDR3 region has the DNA TGTGCCAGCAGCTTGCGGAGCGTGGCAGGGATGCACAATGAGCAGTTCTTC.

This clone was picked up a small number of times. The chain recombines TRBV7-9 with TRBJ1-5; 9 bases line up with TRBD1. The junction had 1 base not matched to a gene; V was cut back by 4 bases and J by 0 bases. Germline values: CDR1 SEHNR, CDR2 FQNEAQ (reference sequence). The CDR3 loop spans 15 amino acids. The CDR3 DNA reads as TGTGCCAGCAGCTGGACAGGGGATAGCAATCAGCCCCAGCATTTT. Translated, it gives CASSWTGDSNQPQHF.

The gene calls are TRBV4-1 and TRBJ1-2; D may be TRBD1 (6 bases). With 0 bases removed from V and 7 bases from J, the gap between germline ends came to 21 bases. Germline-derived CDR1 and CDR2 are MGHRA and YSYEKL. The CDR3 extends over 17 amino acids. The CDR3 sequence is CASSQDFRTDGSSGYTF. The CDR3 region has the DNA TGCGCCAGCAGCCAAGACTTTCGGACAGATGGTAGTAGTGGCTACACCTTC.

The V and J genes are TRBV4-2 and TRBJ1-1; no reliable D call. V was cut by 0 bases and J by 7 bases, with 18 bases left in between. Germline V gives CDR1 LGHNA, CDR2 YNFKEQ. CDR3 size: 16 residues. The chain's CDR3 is CASSQETRRLGFEAFF. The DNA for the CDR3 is TGTGCCAGCAGCCAAGAGACTCGACGCCTTGGATTTGAAGCTTTCTTT.

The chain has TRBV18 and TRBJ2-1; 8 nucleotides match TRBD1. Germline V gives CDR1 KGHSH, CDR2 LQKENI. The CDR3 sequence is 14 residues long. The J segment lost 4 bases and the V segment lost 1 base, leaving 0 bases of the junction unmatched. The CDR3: CASSPHRGYNEQFF. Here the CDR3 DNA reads TGTGCCAGCTCACCACACAGGGGGTACAATGAGCAGTTCTTC.

The CDR3, as DNA: TGTGCCAGCAGTGAGAAAAGACAGTTTATTGATCAGCCCCAGCATTTT. Its translation is CASSEKRQFIDQPQHF. This chain links TRBV6-1 with TRBJ1-5; D may be TRBD1 (5 bases). The CDR3 is made up of 16 amino acids. Per germline, CDR1 MNHNS and CDR2 SASEGT. V lost 3 bases, J lost 5 bases, and 17 bases lay in between.

CDR3 coding DNA: TGTGCCAGCAGAGGGTCAGGGGGTGAAAAACTGTTTTTT. Translation gives CASRGSGGEKLFF. The chain couples TRBV2 to TRBJ1-4; 7 bases are a match to TRBD1. V shed 6 bases, J shed 7 bases, and the junction held 5 bases outside the gene matches. Germline values: CDR1 SNHLY, CDR2 FYNNEI. There are 13 residues in the CDR3.

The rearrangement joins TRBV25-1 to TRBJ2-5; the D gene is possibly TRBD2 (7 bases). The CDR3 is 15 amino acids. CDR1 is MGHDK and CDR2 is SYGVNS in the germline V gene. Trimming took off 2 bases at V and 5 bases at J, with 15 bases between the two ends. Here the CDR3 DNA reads TGTGCCAGCAGTGAAGACCCAGGGGAGGGGGAGACCCAGTACTTC. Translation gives CASSEDPGEGETQYF.